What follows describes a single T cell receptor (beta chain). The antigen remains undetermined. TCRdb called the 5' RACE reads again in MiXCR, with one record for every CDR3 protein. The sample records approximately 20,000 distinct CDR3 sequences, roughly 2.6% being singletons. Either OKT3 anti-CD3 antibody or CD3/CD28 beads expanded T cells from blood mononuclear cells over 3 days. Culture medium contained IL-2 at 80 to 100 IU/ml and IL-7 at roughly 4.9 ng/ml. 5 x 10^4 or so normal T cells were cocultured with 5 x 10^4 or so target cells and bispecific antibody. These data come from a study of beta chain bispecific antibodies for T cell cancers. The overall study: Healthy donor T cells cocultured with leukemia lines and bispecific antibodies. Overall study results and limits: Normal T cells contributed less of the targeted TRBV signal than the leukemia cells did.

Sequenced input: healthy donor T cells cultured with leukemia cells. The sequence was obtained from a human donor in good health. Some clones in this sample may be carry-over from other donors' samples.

The CDR3 region is CASSRGVNQPQHF. The CDR3, as DNA: TGTGCCAGTAGTAGGGGGGTCAATCAGCCCCAGCATTTT. The V gene is TRBV19, the J gene TRBJ1-5, with D perhaps matching TRBD1 (5 bases). The CDR3 is 13 residues long. The V end lost 4 bases, the J end lost 3 bases, and 7 bases lay between the germline ends. Germline assignment: CDR1 LNHDA and CDR2 SQIVND (reference sequence).